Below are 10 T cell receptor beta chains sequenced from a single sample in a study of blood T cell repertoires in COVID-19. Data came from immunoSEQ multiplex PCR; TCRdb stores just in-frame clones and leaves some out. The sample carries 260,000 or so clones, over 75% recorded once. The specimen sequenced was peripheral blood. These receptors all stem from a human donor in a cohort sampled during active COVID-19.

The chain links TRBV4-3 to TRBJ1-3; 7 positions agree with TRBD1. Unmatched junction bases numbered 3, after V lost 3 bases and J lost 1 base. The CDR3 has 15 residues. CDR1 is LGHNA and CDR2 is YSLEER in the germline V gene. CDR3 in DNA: TGCGCCAGCAGCCATGCAGGGGGATCTGGAAACACCATATATTTT. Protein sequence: CASSHAGGSGNTIYF.

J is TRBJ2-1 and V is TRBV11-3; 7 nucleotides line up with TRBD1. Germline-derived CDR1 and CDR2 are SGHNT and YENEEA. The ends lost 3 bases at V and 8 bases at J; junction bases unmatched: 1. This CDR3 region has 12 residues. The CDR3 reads CASSFDRDEQFF. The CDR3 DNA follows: TGTGCCAGCAGCTTTGACAGGGATGAGCAGTTCTTC. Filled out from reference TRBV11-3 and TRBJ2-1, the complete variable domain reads EAGVVQSPRYKIIEKKQPVAFWCNPISGHNTLYWYLQNLGQGPELLIRYENEEAVDDSQLPKDRFSAERLKGVDSTLKIQPAELGDSAVYLCASSFDRDEQFFGPGTRLTVL.

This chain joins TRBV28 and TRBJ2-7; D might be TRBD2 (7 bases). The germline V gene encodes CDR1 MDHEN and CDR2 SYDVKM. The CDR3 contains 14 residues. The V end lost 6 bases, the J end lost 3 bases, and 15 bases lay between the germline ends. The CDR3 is CASRRGGSLYEQYF. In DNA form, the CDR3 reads TGTGCCAGCAGGAGGGGGGGCAGCCTCTACGAGCAGTACTTC. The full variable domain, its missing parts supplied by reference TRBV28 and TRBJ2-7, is DVKVTQSSRYLVKRTGEKVFLECVQDMDHENMFWYRQDPGLGLRLIYFSYDVKMKEKGDIPEGYSVSREKKERFSLILESASTNQTSMYLCASRRGGSLYEQYFGPGTRLTVT.

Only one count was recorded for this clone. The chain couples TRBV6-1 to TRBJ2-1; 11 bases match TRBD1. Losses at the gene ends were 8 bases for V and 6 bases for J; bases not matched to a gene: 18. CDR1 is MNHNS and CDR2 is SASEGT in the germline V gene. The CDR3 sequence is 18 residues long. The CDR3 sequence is CASCAFIPRDRGFNEQFF. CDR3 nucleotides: TGTGCCAGCTGTGCCTTCATTCCCCGGGACAGGGGGTTCAATGAGCAGTTCTTC.

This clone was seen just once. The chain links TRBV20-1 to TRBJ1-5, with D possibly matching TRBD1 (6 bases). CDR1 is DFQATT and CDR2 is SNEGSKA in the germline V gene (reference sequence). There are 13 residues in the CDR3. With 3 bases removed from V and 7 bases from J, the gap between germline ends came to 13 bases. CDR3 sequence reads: CSASQGLGQPQHF. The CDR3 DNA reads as TGCAGTGCTAGTCAGGGGTTGGGGCAGCCCCAGCATTTT.

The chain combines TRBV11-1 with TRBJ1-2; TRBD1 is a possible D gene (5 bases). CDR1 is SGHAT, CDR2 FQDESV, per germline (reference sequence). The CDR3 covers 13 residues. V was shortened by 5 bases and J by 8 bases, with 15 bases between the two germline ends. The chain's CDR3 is CASSHTTESGYTF. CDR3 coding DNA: TGTGCCAGCAGCCATACGACAGAATCCGGCTACACCTTC.

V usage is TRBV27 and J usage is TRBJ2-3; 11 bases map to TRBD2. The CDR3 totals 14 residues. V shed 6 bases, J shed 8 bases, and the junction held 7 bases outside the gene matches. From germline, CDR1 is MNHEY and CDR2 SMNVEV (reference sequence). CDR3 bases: TGTGCCAGCAGCCGACCAACTAGCGGGGGTACGCAGTATTTT. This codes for CASSRPTSGGTQYF.

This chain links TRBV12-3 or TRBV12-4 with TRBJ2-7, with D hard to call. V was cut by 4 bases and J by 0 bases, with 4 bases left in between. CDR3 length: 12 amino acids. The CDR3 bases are TGTGCCAGCAGTTCGGGCTCCTACGAGCAGTACTTC. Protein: CASSSGSYEQYF.

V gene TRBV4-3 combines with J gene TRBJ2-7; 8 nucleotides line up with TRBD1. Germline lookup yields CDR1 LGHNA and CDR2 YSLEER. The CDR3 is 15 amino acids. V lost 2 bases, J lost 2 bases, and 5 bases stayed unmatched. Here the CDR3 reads CASSQYRGSTYEQYF. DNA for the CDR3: TGCGCCAGCAGCCAATACAGGGGGAGTACCTACGAGCAGTACTTC.

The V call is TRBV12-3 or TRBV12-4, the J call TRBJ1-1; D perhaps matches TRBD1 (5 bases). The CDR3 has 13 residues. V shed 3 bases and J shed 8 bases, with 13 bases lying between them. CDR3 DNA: TGTGCCAGCAGTTTTTTGGTGCAGGGAGAAGCTTTCTTT. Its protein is CASSFLVQGEAFF.